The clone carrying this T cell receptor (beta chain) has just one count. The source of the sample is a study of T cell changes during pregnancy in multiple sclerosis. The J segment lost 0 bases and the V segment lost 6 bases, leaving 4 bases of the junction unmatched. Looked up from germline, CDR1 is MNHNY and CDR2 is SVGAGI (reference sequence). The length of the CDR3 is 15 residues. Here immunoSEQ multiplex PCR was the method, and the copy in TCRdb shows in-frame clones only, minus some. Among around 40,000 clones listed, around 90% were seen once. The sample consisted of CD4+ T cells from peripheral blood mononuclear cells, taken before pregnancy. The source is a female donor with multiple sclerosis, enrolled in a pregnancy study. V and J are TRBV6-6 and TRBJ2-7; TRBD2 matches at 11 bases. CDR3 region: CASSPTSGVSYEQYF. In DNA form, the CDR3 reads TGTGCCAGCAGCCCGACTAGCGGGGTCTCCTACGAGCAGTACTTC.